This T cell receptor beta chain was captured by sequencing in a study of cytomegalovirus exposure and HLA in healthy donors. Across the study: Of roughly 360 genotyped donors, more than 65% grouped in the Caucasian-associated ancestry cluster.

13 Jbeta primers and 60 Vbeta primers were used for the PCR. The assay was immunoSEQ multiplex PCR, and TCRdb's table has in-frame clones only and misses some. The sample holds around 130,000 clones; around 85% are singletons and the top ten take around 2%. Germline V CDR1 and CDR2: SGHTA, FQGNSA. The CDR3 runs 16 residues. Trimming took 0 bases from V and 6 from J; bases not matched to a gene: 5. General study results and limits: Reported findings show TCR beta sequences accurately forecast HLA-A and HLA-B alleles in most subjects. As a later analysis showed, several of the most significant clusters appeared to be linked to common viral pathogens.

Note on this clone: Its cognate antigen is unknown.

Donors sampled were nominally healthy, though unrecorded immune exposures were likely. This sequence originates from a man aged 30 to 45 in good health and CMV-seronegative. The chain employs TRBV7-2 and TRBJ2-3, with TRBD2 identical over 11 bases. Sequenced material: PBMCs. The CDR3 region is CASSLATSGAGDTQYF. In DNA form, the CDR3 reads TGTGCCAGCAGCTTAGCGACTAGCGGGGCCGGGGATACGCAGTATTTT.